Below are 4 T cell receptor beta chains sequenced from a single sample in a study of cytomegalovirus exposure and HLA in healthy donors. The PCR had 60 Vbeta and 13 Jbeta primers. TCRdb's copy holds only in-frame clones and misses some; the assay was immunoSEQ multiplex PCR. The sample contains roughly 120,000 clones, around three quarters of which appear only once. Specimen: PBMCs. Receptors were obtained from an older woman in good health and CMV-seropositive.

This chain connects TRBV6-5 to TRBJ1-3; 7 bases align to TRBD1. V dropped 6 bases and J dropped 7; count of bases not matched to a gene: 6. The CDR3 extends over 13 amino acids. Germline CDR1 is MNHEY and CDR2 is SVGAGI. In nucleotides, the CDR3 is TGTGCCAGCAGGAGACAGGGTCGGAACACCATATATTTT. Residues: CASRRQGRNTIYF.

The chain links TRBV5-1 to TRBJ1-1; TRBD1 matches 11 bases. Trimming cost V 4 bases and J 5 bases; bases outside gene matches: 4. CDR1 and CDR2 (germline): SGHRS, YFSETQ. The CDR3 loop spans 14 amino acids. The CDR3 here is CASSRDRGETEAFF. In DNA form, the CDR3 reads TGCGCCAGCAGCCGGGACAGGGGGGAGACTGAAGCTTTCTTT.

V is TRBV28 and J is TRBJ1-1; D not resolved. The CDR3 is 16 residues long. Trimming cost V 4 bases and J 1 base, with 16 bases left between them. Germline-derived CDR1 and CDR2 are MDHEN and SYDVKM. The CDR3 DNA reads TGTGCCAGCAGTTCCGGGTCTCGGGTGTGGAACACTGAAGCTTTCTTT. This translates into CASSSGSRVWNTEAFF.

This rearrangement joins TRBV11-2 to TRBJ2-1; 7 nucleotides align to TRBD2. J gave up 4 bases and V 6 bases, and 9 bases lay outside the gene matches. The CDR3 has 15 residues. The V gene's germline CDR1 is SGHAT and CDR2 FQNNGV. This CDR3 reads CASRTRTSGYNEQFF. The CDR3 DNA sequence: TGTGCCAGCAGGACCAGGACTAGTGGGTACAATGAGCAGTTCTTC.